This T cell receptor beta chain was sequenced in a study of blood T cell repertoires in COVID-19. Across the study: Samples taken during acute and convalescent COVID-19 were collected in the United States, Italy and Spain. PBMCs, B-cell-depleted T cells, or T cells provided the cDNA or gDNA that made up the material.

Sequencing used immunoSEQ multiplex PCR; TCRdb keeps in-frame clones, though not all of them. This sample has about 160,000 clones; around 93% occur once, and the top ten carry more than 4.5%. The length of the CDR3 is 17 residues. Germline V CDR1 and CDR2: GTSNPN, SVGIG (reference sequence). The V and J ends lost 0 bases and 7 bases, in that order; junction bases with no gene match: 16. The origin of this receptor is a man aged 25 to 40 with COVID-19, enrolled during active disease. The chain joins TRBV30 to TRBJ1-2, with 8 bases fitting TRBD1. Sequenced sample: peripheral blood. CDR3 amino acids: CAWSVQRQGRASGGYTF. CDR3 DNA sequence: TGTGCCTGGAGTGTACAGAGACAGGGGCGAGCCTCTGGTGGCTACACCTTC.